This TCR beta chain was recorded in a study of T cell responses to AZD1222 COVID-19 vaccine. Study findings and constraints: Clonal diversity may have been underestimated in mostly white British donors. Spike-specific TCR breadth and depth grew following two AZD1222 doses. There were vaccine-associated CD4 TCRs across spike, dominant at 160-218 and 743-854. Nearly half of unique spike-specific TCRs reportedly avoided B.1.351 and B.1.1.7 mutated regions.

Clones were sequenced by immunoSEQ multiplex PCR, and TCRdb holds only the in-frame ones, with some missing. The sample consists of about 190,000 clones, about 94% of them appearing once. Germline V lookup: CDR1 MNHEY, CDR2 SMNVEV (reference sequence). J was trimmed by 0 bases and V by 8 bases; bases with no gene match: 10. This CDR3 is built from 15 residues. About this clone: Its antigen is not known.

This receptor was taken from an adult in good health. This specimen was peripheral blood, taken on day 0 of AZD1222 vaccination. This chain uses TRBV27 with TRBJ2-7, with TRBD1 identical over 7 bases. The CDR3 sequence is CASGPWTGPSYEQYF. CDR3 bases: TGTGCCAGCGGACCGTGGACAGGACCCTCCTACGAGCAGTACTTC.